A single sample is the source of the 25 T cell receptor beta chains below, sequenced in a study of cytotoxic CD8 clonotypes in ibrutinib-treated CLL. The method was immunoSEQ multiplex PCR; TCRdb's version includes in-frame clones alone and lacks a portion of them. The sample contains under 300,000 clones, less than 75% of which appear only once. The sequencing here drew on PBMCs, taken after 24 months of ibrutinib treatment. The receptors were gathered from a human donor with chronic lymphocytic leukemia.

The gene calls are TRBV5-4 and TRBJ2-2; 9 bases map to TRBD2. This CDR3 has 14 residues. CDR1 and CDR2 (germline): SGHNT, YYREEE (reference sequence). Losses at the gene ends were 4 bases for V and 6 bases for J; bases not matched to a gene: 4. The CDR3 region has the DNA TGTGCCAGCAGCGTAGCGGGAGTATCCGGGGAGCTGTTTTTT. Amino acid sequence: CASSVAGVSGELFF. Full variable domain (outside the CDR3, taken from reference TRBV5-4 and TRBJ2-2): ETGVTQSPTHLIKTRGQQVTLRCSSQSGHNTVSWYQQALGQGPQFIFQYYREEENGRGNFPPRFSGLQFPNYSSELNVNALELDDSALYLCASSVAGVSGELFFGEGSRLTVL.

The genes are TRBV11-3 and TRBJ2-3; 11 positions agree with TRBD2. The germline V gene has CDR1 SGHNT and CDR2 YENEEA. Losses at the gene ends were 3 bases for V and 6 bases for J; bases not matched to a gene: 5. The CDR3 covers 15 residues. The DNA for the CDR3 is TGTGCCAGCAGCTTTACTAGCGGGAGCCGGGATACGCAGTATTTT. Translation: CASSFTSGSRDTQYF.

Only one count was recorded for this clone. The V call is TRBV9, the J call TRBJ2-7; TRBD1 aligns across 9 bases. After removal of 3 bases from V and 0 bases from J, the junction contained 7 bases not matched to a gene. CDR3 size: 16 residues. Germline V lookup: CDR1 SGDLS, CDR2 YYNGEE. In DNA, the CDR3 is TGTGCCAGCAGCGACCCCCGGGACAGGGACTCCTACGAGCAGTACTTC. Its translation: CASSDPRDRDSYEQYF.

This clone was observed a single time. The chain is built from TRBV27 and TRBJ1-6, with 8 bases matching TRBD1. CDR1 is MNHEY and CDR2 is SMNVEV in the germline V gene (reference sequence). Trimming at V came to 4 bases and at J to 10 bases, leaving 9 bases not matched to a gene. The CDR3 is 15 residues long. CDR3 loop: CASSSGAGGESPLHF. DNA of the CDR3: TGTGCCAGCAGTTCAGGGGCAGGGGGCGAATCACCCCTCCACTTT.

This clone was seen more than once but under ten times. The rearrangement links TRBV6-5 to TRBJ1-2, with D possibly being TRBD1 (5 bases). The CDR3 sequence is 11 residues long. CDR1 and CDR2 from the germline V gene are MNHEY and SVGAGI. Trimming stripped 6 bases from V and 8 bases from J, with 10 bases between. CDR3 DNA: TGTGCCAGCAGGCAAGGGGTGGGCTACACCTTC. This sequence encodes CASRQGVGYTF.

CDR3 DNA: TGCGCCAGCAGCCGGACAGGGGACAATGAGCAGTTCTTC. Translated: CASSRTGDNEQFF. J is TRBJ2-1 and V is TRBV5-1; 9 positions agree with TRBD1. The CDR3 sequence is 13 residues long. CDR1 is SGHRS, CDR2 YFSETQ, per germline. Germline trimming cut 4 bases from V and 5 bases from J; bases unmatched to any gene: 1.

This clone was counted a few times. Other DNA variants within this sample encode the same CDR3. The chain has TRBV27 and TRBJ1-2; D remains ambiguous. The length of the CDR3 is 13 residues. Germline V gene lookup returns CDR1 MNHEY and CDR2 SMNVEV (reference sequence). Trimming took off 5 bases at V and 4 bases at J, with 11 bases between the two ends. The CDR3 spells CASSTRRSYGYTF. In nucleotides, the CDR3 is TGTGCCAGCAGTACCAGACGCTCCTATGGCTACACCTTC.

CDR3 nucleotide sequence: TGTGCCAGCTCACATAGCGGGAGTGGGGAGCAGTTCTTC. Translating gives CASSHSGSGEQFF. The genes are TRBV18 and TRBJ2-1; TRBD2 matches 9 bases. Germline trimming cut 4 bases from V and 10 bases from J; bases unmatched to any gene: 5. Germline CDR1 and CDR2: KGHSH and LQKENI. The CDR3 sequence is 13 residues long.

The CDR3 is CASSSLGYDEQYF. CDR3 coding DNA: TGTGCCAGCAGCTCCCTAGGGTACGACGAGCAGTACTTC. This chain links TRBV27 with TRBJ2-7; D is unresolved. The CDR3 length is 13 residues. V gave up 6 bases and J gave up 5 bases, with 14 bases separating them. CDR1 is MNHEY, CDR2 SMNVEV, per germline (reference sequence).

The genes are TRBV4-3 and TRBJ2-3; D unclear. Per germline, CDR1 LGHNA and CDR2 YSLEER. Trimming stripped 3 bases from V and 2 bases from J, with 15 bases between. The CDR3 loop spans 16 amino acids. DNA of the CDR3: TGCGCCAGCAGCCAGGGGAAGGATATCCCCACAGATACGCAGTATTTT. This gives the protein CASSQGKDIPTDTQYF.

This rearrangement joins TRBV27 to TRBJ2-7; no reliable D call. This CDR3 contains 13 residues. Germline V CDR1 and CDR2: MNHEY, SMNVEV (reference sequence). V was clipped by 2 bases and J by 4 bases, with 9 bases between them. The CDR3 loop is CASSLLAKYEQYF. The CDR3 DNA is TGTGCCAGCAGTTTACTTGCGAAGTACGAGCAGTACTTC.

The chain employs TRBV6-1 and TRBJ2-3, with TRBD1 as a possible D gene (6 bases). Germline V lookup: CDR1 MNHNS, CDR2 SASEGT. The V gene lost 10 bases and the J gene lost 5 bases, with 16 bases spanning the gap. The CDR3 is 13 residues long. The CDR3 nucleotides read TGTGCCACCAGAGGGGGAATTGGAGATACGCAGTATTTT. This translates into CATRGGIGDTQYF.

J is TRBJ2-7 and V is TRBV19; 11 nucleotides align to TRBD2. Germline CDR1 and CDR2: LNHDA and SQIVND (reference sequence). The CDR3 runs to 15 residues. The junction had 4 bases not matched to a gene; V was cut back by 3 bases and J by 3 bases. The CDR3 loop is CASSMALAGGYEQYF. The CDR3 bases are TGTGCCAGTAGTATGGCCCTAGCGGGAGGCTACGAGCAGTACTTC.

This clone was counted only a few times. The chain joins TRBV2 to TRBJ2-1, with 12 positions matching TRBD1. Trimming cost V 4 bases and J 7 bases; bases outside gene matches: 5. The CDR3 contains 15 residues. The germline gives CDR1 SNHLY, CDR2 FYNNEI. The CDR3 protein is CASSVGDRGRNEQFF. Written as DNA, the CDR3 is TGTGCCAGCAGTGTCGGGGACAGGGGGCGGAATGAGCAGTTCTTC. The variable domain in full, completed from reference TRBV2 and TRBJ2-1, reads EPEVTQTPSHQVTQMGQEVILRCVPISNHLYFYWYRQILGQKVEFLVSFYNNEISEKSEIFDDQFSVERPDGSNFTLKIRSTKLEDSAMYFCASSVGDRGRNEQFFGPGTRLTVL.

A word on this clone: Additional DNA sequences in this sample encode the identical CDR3. V is TRBV6-5 and J is TRBJ2-7; 9 positions match TRBD1. This CDR3 contains 15 residues. Trimming took 0 bases from V and 3 from J; bases not matched to a gene: 3. Germline V gene data show CDR1 as MNHEY and CDR2 as SVGAGI. The CDR3 DNA reads as TGTGCCAGCAGTTACTCTCCGGGACAGGGCTACGAGCAGTACTTC. As protein: CASSYSPGQGYEQYF.

The V call is TRBV28, the J call TRBJ2-3, with 9 bases matching TRBD2. The junction had 5 bases not matched to a gene; V was cut back by 2 bases and J by 2 bases. Germline V lookup: CDR1 MDHEN, CDR2 SYDVKM. This CDR3 has 16 amino acids. The CDR3 region has the DNA TGTGCCAGCAGTTTAGCGGCTAGCGGGAACACAGATACGCAGTATTTT. Translated, it gives CASSLAASGNTDTQYF.

The CDR3 here is CASSLGPGVEQYF. In nucleotides, the CDR3 is TGTGCCAGCAGCTTGGGGCCTGGGGTGGAGCAGTACTTC. The chain employs TRBV5-5 and TRBJ2-7; no reliable D call. Looked up from germline, CDR1 is SGHKS and CDR2 is YYEKEE (reference sequence). CDR3 size: 13 residues. The V end was cut by 0 bases, the J end by 7 bases, with 11 bases between.

This clone was counted between two and nine times. This chain joins TRBV27 and TRBJ2-5, with D perhaps matching TRBD1 or TRBD2 (5 bases each). The CDR3 length is 16 residues. The germline V gene encodes CDR1 MNHEY and CDR2 SMNVEV (reference sequence). V gave up 6 bases and J gave up 4 bases, with 21 bases separating them. CDR3 sequence reads: CASSLRYGTHGETQYF. CDR3 DNA sequence: TGTGCCAGCAGCCTCAGGTACGGGACCCATGGAGAGACCCAGTACTTC.

This clone was counted once. The rearrangement uses TRBV7-2 and TRBJ2-7; 12 bases line up with TRBD2. V trimming: 4 bases; J trimming: 4 bases; junction bases outside the gene matches: 2. In germline, CDR1 is SGHTA, CDR2 FQGNSA. This CDR3 is built from 14 residues. CDR3 protein: CASSWTSGIYEQYF. CDR3 in DNA: TGTGCCAGCAGCTGGACTAGCGGGATATACGAGCAGTACTTC.

This sequence joins TRBV19 and TRBJ2-4; D might be TRBD2 (5 bases). The germline V gene has CDR1 LNHDA and CDR2 SQIVND (reference sequence). With 11 bases removed from V and 1 base from J, the gap between germline ends came to 18 bases. The CDR3 length is 15 residues. CDR3 coding DNA: TGTGCCGGGCGGCCTACGGGGTGGGCCAAAAACATTCAGTACTTC. It encodes CAGRPTGWAKNIQYF.

V gene TRBV6-6 combines with J gene TRBJ2-3; D unclear. Deletions cut 8 bases from V and 3 bases from J, with 6 bases between. The germline CDR1 and CDR2 sequences are MNHNY and SVGAGI (reference sequence). The CDR3 is 11 residues long. The CDR3 region has the DNA TGTGCCAGCTCTAGGACAGATACGCAGTATTTT. This translates into CASSRTDTQYF.

V gene TRBV6-6 combines with J gene TRBJ2-2; no definite D call. Germline values: CDR1 MNHNY, CDR2 SVGAGI (reference sequence). The CDR3 length is 15 residues. The ends were cut back, 4 bases at V and 4 bases at J, with 13 bases in the middle. In DNA form, the CDR3 reads TGTGCCAGCAGTTTATCTCGGAGCTCCACCGGGGAGCTGTTTTTT. Translated: CASSLSRSSTGELFF.

V usage is TRBV19 and J usage is TRBJ2-5; TRBD1 is a possible D gene (6 bases). CDR1 and CDR2 (germline): LNHDA, SQIVND (reference sequence). The CDR3 consists of 15 residues. Deletions cut 4 bases from V and 2 bases from J, with 14 bases between. The CDR3 nucleotides are TGTGCCAGTAGTAGGTCAGGGGCGACACAAGAGACCCAGTACTTC. This encodes CASSRSGATQETQYF.

The chain uses TRBV19 and TRBJ1-5; the D is unclear. The CDR3 contains 13 residues. V was cut by 10 bases and J by 1 base, with 11 bases left in between. The V gene's germline CDR1 is LNHDA and CDR2 SQIVND (reference sequence). In DNA form, the CDR3 reads TGTGCCACCTCATATAGGAGCAATCAGCCCCAGCATTTT. Translated, it gives CATSYRSNQPQHF.

The chain is built from TRBV30 and TRBJ1-5; 7 bases map to TRBD1. The CDR3 extends over 15 amino acids. From germline, CDR1 is GTSNPN and CDR2 SVGIG (reference sequence). V trimming: 5 bases; J trimming: 1 base; junction bases outside the gene matches: 8. This chain's CDR3 is CAWGTGASSNQPQHF. The CDR3 DNA sequence: TGTGCCTGGGGAACAGGGGCATCGAGCAATCAGCCCCAGCATTTT.